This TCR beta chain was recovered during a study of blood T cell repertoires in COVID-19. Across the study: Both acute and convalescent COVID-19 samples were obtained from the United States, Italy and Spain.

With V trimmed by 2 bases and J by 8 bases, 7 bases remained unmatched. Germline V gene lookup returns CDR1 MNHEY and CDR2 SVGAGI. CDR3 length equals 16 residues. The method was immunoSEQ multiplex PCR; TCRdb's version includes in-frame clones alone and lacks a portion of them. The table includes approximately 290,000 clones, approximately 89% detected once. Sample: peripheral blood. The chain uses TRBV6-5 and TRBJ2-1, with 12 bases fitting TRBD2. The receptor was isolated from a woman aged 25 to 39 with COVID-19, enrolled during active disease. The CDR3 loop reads CASSYVLAGGRDEQFF. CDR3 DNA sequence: TGTGCCAGCAGTTACGTCCTAGCGGGGGGGCGGGATGAGCAGTTCTTC.